The 8 T cell receptor beta chains below were found in one sample sequenced in a study of blood T cell repertoires in COVID-19. Data came from immunoSEQ multiplex PCR; TCRdb stores just in-frame clones and leaves some out. The profile covers about 170,000 clones, with 75% to 90% appearing a single time and under 0.85% taken by the ten largest. The sequencing input was PBMCs or T cells enriched from blood (not recorded which). These receptors were obtained from a woman in her late teens or twenties who had recovered from COVID-19.

In its sample, this clone was seen once. V gene TRBV28 combines with J gene TRBJ1-1; 9 nucleotides line up with TRBD1. The germline V gene has CDR1 MDHEN and CDR2 SYDVKM. The CDR3 runs 16 residues. The V segment lost 6 bases and the J segment 3 bases; nucleotides outside the gene matches: 11. CDR3 DNA sequence: TGTGCCAGCAGCACTGGACAGGGGCGATGGGACACTGAAGCTTTCTTT. It is translated as CASSTGQGRWDTEAFF.

This clone was recorded once. The chain combines TRBV18 with TRBJ2-5, with 11 positions matching TRBD1. CDR3 length equals 15 residues. Trimming cost V 2 bases and J 1 base; bases outside gene matches: 0. The germline CDR1 and CDR2 sequences are KGHSH and LQKENI. The CDR3 protein is CASSPGTGGQETQYF. The CDR3 bases are TGTGCCAGCTCACCAGGGACAGGGGGCCAAGAGACCCAGTACTTC. Full variable domain (remainder filled in from reference TRBV18 and TRBJ2-5): NAGVMQNPRHLVRRRGQEARLRCSPMKGHSHVYWYRQLPEEGLKFMVYLQKENIIDESGMPKERFSAEFPKEGPSILRIQQVVRGDSAAYFCASSPGTGGQETQYFGPGTRLLVL.

V usage is TRBV2 and J usage is TRBJ2-1; 10 nucleotides align to TRBD2. Unmatched junction bases numbered 3, after V lost 1 base and J lost 6 bases. The CDR3 loop spans 15 amino acids. The germline CDR1 and CDR2 sequences are SNHLY and FYNNEI. CDR3 loop: CASSEGLAGLNEQFF. The CDR3 nucleotides are TGTGCCAGCAGTGAAGGACTAGCGGGTCTCAATGAGCAGTTCTTC.

This clone has more than one count but fewer than ten. The gene calls are TRBV27 and TRBJ2-7; D gene ambiguous. The V and J ends lost 3 bases and 3 bases respectively, with 12 bases between them. CDR1 is MNHEY and CDR2 is SMNVEV in the germline V gene (reference sequence). CDR3 length equals 14 residues. The CDR3 is CASSFGQDDYEQYF. The CDR3 nucleotides are TGTGCCAGCAGTTTTGGTCAGGATGACTACGAGCAGTACTTC.

The chain has TRBV28 and TRBJ2-2; 7 bases line up with TRBD1. Trimming removed 4 bases from V and 3 bases from J; junction bases left unmatched: 5. This CDR3 is built from 15 residues. CDR1 and CDR2 from the germline V gene are MDHEN and SYDVKM. The CDR3 sequence is CASSSPQGDTGELFF. CDR3 coding DNA: TGTGCCAGCAGTTCCCCCCAGGGGGACACCGGGGAGCTGTTTTTT.

V usage is TRBV20-1 and J usage is TRBJ2-1, with 12 bases aligning to TRBD2. V shed 3 bases and J 5 bases; nucleotides not matched to a gene: 11. CDR1 and CDR2 from the germline V gene are DFQATT and SNEGSKA (reference sequence). The CDR3 contains 17 residues. CDR3 nucleotide sequence: TGCAGTGCTAGTAGCCTAGCGGGAGGGCCTATAAACAATGAGCAGTTCTTC. Its protein is CSASSLAGGPINNEQFF.

The gene calls are TRBV9 and TRBJ2-1; possibly TRBD2 for D (5 bases). The CDR3 consists of 17 residues. With 4 bases removed from V and 1 base from J, the gap between germline ends came to 18 bases. Germline-derived CDR1 and CDR2 are SGDLS and YYNGEE. The CDR3 loop reads CASSLLEASGSYNEQFF. In nucleotides, the CDR3 is TGTGCCAGCAGCCTTCTCGAAGCCAGCGGATCCTACAATGAGCAGTTCTTC.

V usage is TRBV19 and J usage is TRBJ2-7; tentative D call: TRBD1 (6 bases). Germline-derived CDR1 and CDR2 are LNHDA and SQIVND (reference sequence). This CDR3 has 15 amino acids. V gave up 8 bases and J gave up 2 bases, with 19 bases separating them. CDR3 bases: TGTGCCAGTTCTTCTCCCGGGACACGGACCTACGAGCAGTACTTC. Translation: CASSSPGTRTYEQYF.